This T cell receptor (beta chain) was sequenced in a study of T-cell reconstitution after alpha-beta-depleted transplantation in children. The length of the CDR3 is 15 residues. Germline CDR1 reads SGHRS; CDR2 reads YFSETQ. The V gene lost 4 bases and the J gene lost 0 bases, with 13 bases spanning the gap. This clonotype came up many times. Preparing the TCRbeta library involved the use of unique molecular identifiers. TCRdb fed the PCR reads into MiXCR, producing one record per CDR3 protein. The profile shows about 72,000 distinct CDR3 sequences, around 6.6% of them singletons. The V gene is TRBV5-1, the J gene TRBJ1-1; D is perhaps TRBD1 (6 bases). The sequence was obtained from a human donor who donated a stem cell graft to a child with acute lymphoblastic leukemia. Here the sequenced sample was PBMCs from the stem cell graft donor, taken from the stem cell graft. The CDR3 is CASSRAGVVNTEAFF. In DNA, the CDR3 is TGCGCCAGCAGCCGGGCAGGGGTGGTGAACACTGAAGCTTTCTTT.